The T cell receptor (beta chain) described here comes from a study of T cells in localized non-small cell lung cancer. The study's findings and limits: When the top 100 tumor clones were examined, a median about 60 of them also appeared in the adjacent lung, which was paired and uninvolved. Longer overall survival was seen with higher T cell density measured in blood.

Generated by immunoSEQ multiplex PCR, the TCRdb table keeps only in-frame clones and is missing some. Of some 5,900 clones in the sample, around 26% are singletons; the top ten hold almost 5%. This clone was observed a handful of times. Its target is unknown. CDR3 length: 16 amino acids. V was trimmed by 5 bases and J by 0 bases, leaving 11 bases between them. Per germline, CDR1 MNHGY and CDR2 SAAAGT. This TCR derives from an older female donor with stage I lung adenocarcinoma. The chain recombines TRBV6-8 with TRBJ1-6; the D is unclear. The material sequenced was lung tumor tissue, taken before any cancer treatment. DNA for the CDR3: TGTGCCAGCAGTGAGTCTCGGAGCTCCTATAATTCACCCCTCCACTTT. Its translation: CASSESRSSYNSPLHF.